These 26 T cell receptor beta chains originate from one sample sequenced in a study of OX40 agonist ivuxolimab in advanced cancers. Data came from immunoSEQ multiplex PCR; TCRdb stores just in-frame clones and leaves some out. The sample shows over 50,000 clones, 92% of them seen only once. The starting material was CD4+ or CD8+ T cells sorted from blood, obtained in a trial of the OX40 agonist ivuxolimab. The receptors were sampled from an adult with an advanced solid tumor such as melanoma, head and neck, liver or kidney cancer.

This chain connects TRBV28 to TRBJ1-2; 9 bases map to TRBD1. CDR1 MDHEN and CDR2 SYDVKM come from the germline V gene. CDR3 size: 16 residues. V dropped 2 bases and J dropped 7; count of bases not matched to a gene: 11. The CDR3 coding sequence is TGTGCCAGCAGTTTACCCCCCGGGACAGGGAATCCTGGCTACACCTTC. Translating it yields CASSLPPGTGNPGYTF.

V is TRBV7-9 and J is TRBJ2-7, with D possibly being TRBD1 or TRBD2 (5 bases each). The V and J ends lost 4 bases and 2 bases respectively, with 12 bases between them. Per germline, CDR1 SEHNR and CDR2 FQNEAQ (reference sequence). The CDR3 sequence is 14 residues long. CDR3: CASSSGTGPYEQYF. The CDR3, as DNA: TGTGCCAGCAGCTCCGGGACGGGACCCTACGAGCAGTACTTC. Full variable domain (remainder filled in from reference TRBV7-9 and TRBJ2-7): DTGVSQNPRHKITKRGQNVTFRCDPISEHNRLYWYRQTLGQGPEFLTYFQNEAQLEKSRLLSDRFSAERPKGSFSTLEIQRTEQGDSAMYLCASSSGTGPYEQYFGPGTRLTVT.

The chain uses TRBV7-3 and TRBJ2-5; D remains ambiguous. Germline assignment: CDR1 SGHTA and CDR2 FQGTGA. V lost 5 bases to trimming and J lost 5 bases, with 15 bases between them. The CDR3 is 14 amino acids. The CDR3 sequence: CASSPSLRHETQYF. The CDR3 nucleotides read TGTGCCAGCAGCCCATCACTAAGACATGAGACCCAGTACTTC.

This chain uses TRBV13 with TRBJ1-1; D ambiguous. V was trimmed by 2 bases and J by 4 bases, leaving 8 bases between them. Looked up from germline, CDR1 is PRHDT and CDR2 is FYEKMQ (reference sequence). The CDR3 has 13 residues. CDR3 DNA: TGTGCCAGCAGCTTACCCCTAAGCACTGAAGCTTTCTTT. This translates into CASSLPLSTEAFF. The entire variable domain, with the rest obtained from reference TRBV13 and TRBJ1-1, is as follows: AAGVIQSPRHLIKEKRETATLKCYPIPRHDTVYWYQQGPGQDPQFLISFYEKMQSDKGSIPDRFSAQQFSDYHSELNMSSLELGDSALYFCASSLPLSTEAFFGQGTRLTVV.

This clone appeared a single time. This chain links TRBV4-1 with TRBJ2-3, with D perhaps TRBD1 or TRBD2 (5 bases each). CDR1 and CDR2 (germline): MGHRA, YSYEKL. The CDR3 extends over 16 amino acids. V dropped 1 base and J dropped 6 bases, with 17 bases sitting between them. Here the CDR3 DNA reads TGCGCCAGCAGCCAAGGGGACGGGCTCATGGGGGATACGCAGTATTTT. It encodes CASSQGDGLMGDTQYF.

Here the CDR3 reads CASSYLGRNTEAFF. The CDR3 coding sequence is TGTGCCAGCAGTTACTTGGGTAGGAACACTGAAGCTTTCTTT. The chain joins TRBV6-6 to TRBJ1-1; D is uncertain. Trimming shortened V by 1 base and J by 1 base, and 7 bases separated the two germline ends. From germline, CDR1 is MNHNY and CDR2 SVGAGI (reference sequence). This CDR3 spans 14 amino acids.

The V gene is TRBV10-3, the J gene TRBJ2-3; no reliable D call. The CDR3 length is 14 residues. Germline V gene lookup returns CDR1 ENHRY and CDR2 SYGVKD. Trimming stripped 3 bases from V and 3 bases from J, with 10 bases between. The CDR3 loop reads CAISENSATDTQYF. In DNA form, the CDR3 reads TGTGCCATCAGTGAAAACTCAGCGACAGATACGCAGTATTTT.

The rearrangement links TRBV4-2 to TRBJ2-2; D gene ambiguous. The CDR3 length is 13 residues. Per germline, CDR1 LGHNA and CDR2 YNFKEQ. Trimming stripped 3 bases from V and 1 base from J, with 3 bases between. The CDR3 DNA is TGTGCCAGCAGCCAGAGGAACACCGGGGAGCTGTTTTTT. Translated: CASSQRNTGELFF.

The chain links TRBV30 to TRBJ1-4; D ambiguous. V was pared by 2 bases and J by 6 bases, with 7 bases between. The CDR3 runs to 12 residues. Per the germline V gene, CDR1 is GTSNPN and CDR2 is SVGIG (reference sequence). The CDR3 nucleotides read TGTGCCTGGAGTTACGGGGATGAAAAACTGTTTTTT. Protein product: CAWSYGDEKLFF.

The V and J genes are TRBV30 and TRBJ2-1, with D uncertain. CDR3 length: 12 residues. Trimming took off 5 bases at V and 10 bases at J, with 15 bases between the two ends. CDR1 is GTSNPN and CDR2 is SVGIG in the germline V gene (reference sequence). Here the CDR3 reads CAWGYGAPEQFF. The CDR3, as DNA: TGTGCCTGGGGTTATGGAGCCCCCGAGCAGTTCTTC. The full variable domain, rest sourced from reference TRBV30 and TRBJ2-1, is SQTIHQWPATLVQPVGSPLSLECTVEGTSNPNLYWYRQAAGRGLQLLFYSVGIGQISSEVPQNLSASRPQDRQFILSSKKLLLSDSGFYLCAWGYGAPEQFFGPGTRLTVL.

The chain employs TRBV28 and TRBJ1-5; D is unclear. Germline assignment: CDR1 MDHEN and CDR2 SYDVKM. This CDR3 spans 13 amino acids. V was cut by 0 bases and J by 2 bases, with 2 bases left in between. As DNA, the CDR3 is TGTGCCAGCAGTTTATGGGGCAATCAGCCCCAGCATTTT. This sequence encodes CASSLWGNQPQHF.

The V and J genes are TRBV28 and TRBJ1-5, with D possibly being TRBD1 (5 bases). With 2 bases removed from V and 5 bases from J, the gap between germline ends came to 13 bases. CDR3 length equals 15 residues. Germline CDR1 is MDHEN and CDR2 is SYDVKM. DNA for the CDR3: TGTGCCAGCAGTTTACTCGGGGGTCCGTATCAGCCCCAGCATTTT. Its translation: CASSLLGGPYQPQHF. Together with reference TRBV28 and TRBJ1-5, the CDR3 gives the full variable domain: DVKVTQSSRYLVKRTGEKVFLECVQDMDHENMFWYRQDPGLGLRLIYFSYDVKMKEKGDIPEGYSVSREKKERFSLILESASTNQTSMYLCASSLLGGPYQPQHFGDGTRLSIL.

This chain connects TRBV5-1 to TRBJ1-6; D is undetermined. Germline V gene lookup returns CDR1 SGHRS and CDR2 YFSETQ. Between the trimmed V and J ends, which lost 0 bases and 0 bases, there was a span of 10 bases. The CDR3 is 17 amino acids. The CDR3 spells CASSLERLSSYNSPLHF. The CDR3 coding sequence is TGCGCCAGCAGCTTGGAGAGACTGAGCTCCTATAATTCACCCCTCCACTTT.

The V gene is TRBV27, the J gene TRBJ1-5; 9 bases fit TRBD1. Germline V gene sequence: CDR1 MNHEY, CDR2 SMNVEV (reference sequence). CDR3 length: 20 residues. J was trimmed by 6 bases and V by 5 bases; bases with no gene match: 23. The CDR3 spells CASSAPFNPGTGNWGQPQHF. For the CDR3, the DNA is TGTGCCAGCAGTGCACCCTTTAACCCAGGGACAGGGAATTGGGGTCAGCCCCAGCATTTT.

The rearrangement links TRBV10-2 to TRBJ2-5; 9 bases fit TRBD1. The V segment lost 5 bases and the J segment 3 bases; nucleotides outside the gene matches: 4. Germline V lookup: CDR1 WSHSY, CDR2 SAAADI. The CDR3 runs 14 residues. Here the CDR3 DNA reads TGCGCCAGCAGTATAGACAGGGGGAAAGAGACCCAGTACTTC. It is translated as CASSIDRGKETQYF.

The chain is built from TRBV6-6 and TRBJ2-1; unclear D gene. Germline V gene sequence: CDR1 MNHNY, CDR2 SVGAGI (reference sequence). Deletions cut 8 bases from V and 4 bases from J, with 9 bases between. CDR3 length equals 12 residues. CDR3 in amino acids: CASGRWYNEQFF. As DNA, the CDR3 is TGTGCCAGCGGTAGGTGGTACAATGAGCAGTTCTTC.

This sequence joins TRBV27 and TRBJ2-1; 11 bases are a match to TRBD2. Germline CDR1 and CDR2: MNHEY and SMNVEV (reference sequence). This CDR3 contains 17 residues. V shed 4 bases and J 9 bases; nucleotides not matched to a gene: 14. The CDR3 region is CASSSDTSGGIEGEQFF. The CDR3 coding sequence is TGTGCCAGCAGTTCGGATACTAGCGGGGGTATCGAAGGTGAGCAGTTCTTC.

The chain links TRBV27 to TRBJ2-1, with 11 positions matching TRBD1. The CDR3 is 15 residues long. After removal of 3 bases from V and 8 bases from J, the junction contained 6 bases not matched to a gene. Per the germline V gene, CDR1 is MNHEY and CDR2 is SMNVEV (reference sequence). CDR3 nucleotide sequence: TGTGCCAGCAGTTTCTCGGGACAGGGGGTTTATGAGCAGTTCTTC. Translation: CASSFSGQGVYEQFF.

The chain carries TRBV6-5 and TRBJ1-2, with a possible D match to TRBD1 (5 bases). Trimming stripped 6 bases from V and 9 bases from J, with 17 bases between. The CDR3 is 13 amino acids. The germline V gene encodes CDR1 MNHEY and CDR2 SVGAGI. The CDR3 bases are TGTGCCAGCAGCCCCGGGGGGAGTTCAAGCTACACCTTC. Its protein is CASSPGGSSSYTF.

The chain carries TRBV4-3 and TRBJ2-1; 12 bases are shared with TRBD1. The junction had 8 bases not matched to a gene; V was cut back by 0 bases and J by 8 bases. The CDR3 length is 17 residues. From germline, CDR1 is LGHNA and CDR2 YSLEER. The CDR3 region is CASSQEGLGTGGYEQFF. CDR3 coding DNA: TGCGCCAGCAGCCAAGAAGGCCTGGGGACAGGGGGCTATGAGCAGTTCTTC.

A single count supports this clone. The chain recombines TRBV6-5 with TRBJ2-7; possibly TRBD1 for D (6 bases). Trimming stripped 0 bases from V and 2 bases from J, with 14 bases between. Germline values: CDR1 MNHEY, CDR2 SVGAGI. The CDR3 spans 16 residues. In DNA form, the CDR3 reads TGTGCCAGCAGTTACTCGTCCGGACAGAGAACCTACGAGCAGTACTTC. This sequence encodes CASSYSSGQRTYEQYF.

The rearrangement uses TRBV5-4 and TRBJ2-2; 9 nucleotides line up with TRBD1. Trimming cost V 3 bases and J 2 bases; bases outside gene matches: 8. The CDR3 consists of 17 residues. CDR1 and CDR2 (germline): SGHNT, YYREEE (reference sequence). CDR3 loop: CASSSPGQGLNTGELFF. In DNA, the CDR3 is TGTGCCAGCAGCTCACCCGGACAGGGGCTCAACACCGGGGAGCTGTTTTTT.

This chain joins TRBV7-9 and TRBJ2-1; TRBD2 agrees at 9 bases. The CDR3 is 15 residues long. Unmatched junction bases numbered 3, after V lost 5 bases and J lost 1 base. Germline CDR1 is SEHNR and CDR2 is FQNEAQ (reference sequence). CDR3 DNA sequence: TGTGCCAGCAGCCCTAGCGGGACGTCCTACAATGAGCAGTTCTTC. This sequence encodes CASSPSGTSYNEQFF.

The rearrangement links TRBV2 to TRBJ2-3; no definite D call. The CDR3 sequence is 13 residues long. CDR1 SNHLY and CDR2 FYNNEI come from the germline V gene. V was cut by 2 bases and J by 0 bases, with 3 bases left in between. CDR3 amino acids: CASSEYSTDTQYF. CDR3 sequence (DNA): TGTGCCAGCAGTGAATATAGCACAGATACGCAGTATTTT.

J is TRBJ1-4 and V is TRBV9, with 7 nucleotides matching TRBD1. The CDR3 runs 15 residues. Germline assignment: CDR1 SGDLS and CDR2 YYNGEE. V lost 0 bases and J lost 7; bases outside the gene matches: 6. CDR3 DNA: TGTGCCAGCAGCGTAGTAGGGGGCCAGACTGAAAAACTGTTTTTT. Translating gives CASSVVGGQTEKLFF.

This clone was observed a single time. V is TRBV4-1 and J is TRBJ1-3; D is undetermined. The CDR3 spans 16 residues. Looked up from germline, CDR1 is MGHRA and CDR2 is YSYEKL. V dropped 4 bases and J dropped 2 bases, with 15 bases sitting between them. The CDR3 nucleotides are TGCGCCAGCAGCCCCACAAAGAGGGTAACTGGAAACACCATATATTTT. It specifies CASSPTKRVTGNTIYF.